The sequence of this T cell receptor (beta chain) was determined in a study of blood T cell repertoires in COVID-19. The CDR3 runs to 16 residues. CDR1 and CDR2 from the germline V gene are LGHNA and YSLEER. J gave up 4 bases and V 4 bases, and 10 bases lay outside the gene matches. Measured with immunoSEQ multiplex PCR; TCRdb has only the in-frame clones, and not every one. This sample has 310,000 or so clones, with 88% found just once. Sequencing used peripheral blood. The rearrangement joins TRBV4-3 to TRBJ1-1, with 9 positions matching TRBD1. The sequence was obtained from a woman aged 50 to 60 with active or convalescent COVID-19. This CDR3 is CASSPTLLTGGTEAFF. CDR3 nucleotide sequence: TGCGCCAGCAGCCCCACCCTCTTGACAGGGGGCACTGAAGCTTTCTTT.